Listed here is a single T cell receptor beta chain. Its target antigen remains unknown. Base qualities are not recorded, but no much larger clone differs from it by a single base. The sample is drawn from a study of cytomegalovirus exposure and HLA in healthy donors (dated by TCRdb to the late 2010s). General notes on the study: In an earlier analysis of 550 to 750 of the donors, 250 to 300 Gb of sequence data and 117 million unique TCR beta sequences from 180 million or so T cells were reported. To predict cytomegalovirus infection status, the study brought together high-throughput TCR immunosequencing, statistical association of individual TCRs with disease status, and machine learning. All discovery cohort repertoires had been generated using a single sequencing platform. Both class I and class II loci were covered by HLA typing, at four-digit resolution. Approximately 310 gigabases of sequencing data and tens of millions of unique TCR sequences were included in an early release covering 550 to 800 HLA-typed donors. In addition to the first cohort of 650 to 800 subjects, a separate validation cohort of about 120 different subjects was used. In an earlier analysis of 587 of the donors, high-throughput TCR beta sequencing was used to judge whether each TCR beta V gene segment behaved as functional or pseudogenic. About five DR-DQ haplotypes were handled as single units for association and clustering because linkage in the cohort was strong. Among 300 to 450 genotyped donors of the cohort, an average of approximately 250,000 unique TCR beta nucleotide sequences were sequenced per donor, roughly 20% of them non-productive. The study was designed to test whether signatures of past pathogen exposure could be identified by cataloging public T cell receptors. The genetic ancestry cluster associated with self-reported Caucasian donors included around 76% of the 398 genotyped donors. The number of donors typed differed by locus, with about 629-630 for A, B, C, DRB1 and DQB1, about 500 for DQA1, nearly 610 for DPA1, and some 470 for DPB1. The study used immunosequencing to profile the T cell repertoires of several hundred subjects and linked those repertoires to cytomegalovirus serostatus. The later analysis used no new phenotypic data to find candidate immune exposures, relying instead on TCR beta sequences and their occurrence across donors. In a later analysis, previously published TCR beta repertoires from about 670 donors were re-analyzed and high-resolution HLA genotyping was added so that TCR occurrence patterns could be studied. Donor age, sex, ethnicity and CMV serostatus were compiled together with the repertoire data. A later genetic analysis used genome-wide SNP genotypes for about three fifths of the 666 donors, treating that subset as a discovery cohort. The paper as a whole reports these results and caveats: It was suggested by the authors that the approach could potentially be generalized to other disease states and immunological phenotypes. A later analysis associated some 17,000 TCR beta sequences with specific HLA alleles at a false discovery rate of 0.05. A cluster of highly shared sequence variants was judged likely to represent a technical artifact of the sequencing pipeline. The study listed 150 to 200 TCR beta chains as associated with cytomegalovirus. A further reported finding was that TCR beta sequences accurately predicted the HLA-A and HLA-B alleles for most subjects in the first cohort. When HLA alleles, especially DR and DQ, strongly co-occurred, TCR associations were difficult to assign to individual alleles. About 17 rarely observed V segments, including chromosome 9 orphons, were excluded from the earlier analysis of approximately 600 of the donors because counts were too low. According to a later analysis, most CMV-associated TCR beta chains appeared to be HLA-restricted, and the HLA associations seemed to be driven largely by CMV exposure. An earlier analysis of 450 to 750 of the donors showed that most TCR beta V segments appeared in productive rearrangements either about 90% or about 30% of the time, which broadly matched IMGT annotations. The classifier was reported to diagnose cytomegalovirus status with high specificity and sensitivity in both the original and validation cohorts. While some public TCRs were present in many individuals, most TCR sequences turned up only very rarely across donors. Sequencing depth was assumed to be roughly uniform across donors in the presence/absence analyses, though that assumption may not hold. Only TCR beta chains were sequenced in this cohort, and the absence of alpha or paired-chain data limited detectable features. Linkage disequilibrium might explain the correlated functional status among segregating V segments, but an unknown experimental factor could not be excluded. A few of the identified cytomegalovirus-associated TCR beta chains were confirmed in vitro to be specific for cytomegalovirus antigens. In a later analysis, HLA-associated TCR beta chains showed more clonal expansion and lower generation probabilities than non-associated chains that were equally common. Compared with the roughly 720-donor mean, donors in an Asian-associated ancestry cluster had fewer N-insertions in productive TCRs, according to a later genetic analysis. Because some donors lacked HLA typing at each locus, the association tests relied only on the typed subset. In a later analysis, the rate of TCR association differed among HLA loci, with DRB1 alleles having the most associated TCRs and HLA-C alleles having the fewest. Some IMGT-functional V segments, including TRBV6-2 and TRBV6-3, could not be distinguished by the 87-base-pair reads and were therefore excluded. In a later genetic analysis, a missense DCLRE1C variant was associated with V-gene and J-gene trimming of TCR beta chains, and the association was replicated in an independent cohort. The only immune exposure information available for the cohort was CMV serostatus. In a later analysis, several top co-occurrence clusters were reported to appear linked to parvovirus B19, influenza, CMV and Epstein-Barr virus.

The library relied on the immunoSEQ multiplex PCR assay. A mixture of 60 forward primers for TCR Vbeta segments and 13 reverse primers for TCR Jbeta segments was used in the multiplex PCR. The CDR3 region of rearranged TCR beta genes was amplified from genomic DNA with a multiplex PCR assay. The Illumina HiSeq System was used to sequence the amplified TCR beta libraries as 87-base-pair reads. On the study's bioinformatics: In a later analysis, about 80 million unique TCR beta chains were counted across the approximately 640 repertoires, and roughly 11 million of these chains were shared by at least two donors. Raw reads were error-corrected and collapsed into unique sequences with a nearest-neighbor algorithm that merged closely related sequences to remove PCR and sequencing errors. V, D and J gene segments were assigned by aligning CDR3 sequences to IMGT reference sequences. For a sequence to be retained, a match of at least six nucleotides to both a V gene segment and a J gene segment was required. Rearrangements were classified as productive when the CDR3 lacked stop codons and remained in frame with V and J, and all other rearrangements were classified as non-productive. Following IMGT convention, CDR3 was defined as the stretch from the second conserved V-encoded cysteine up to the conserved J-encoded phenylalanine. In an earlier analysis of approximately 590 of the donors, sequences lacking an unambiguous match to a single V gene segment were excluded. An earlier analysis of 550 to 650 of the donors classified V segments as functional when productive rearrangements were above 56.7% and as segregating when the standard deviation between donors was above 5%. A statistical classification framework was built to diagnose cytomegalovirus status from the catalog of TCR beta chain sequences. A later analysis assigned V and J genes by comparing TCR nucleotide sequences with IMGT/GENE-DB human TR gene sequences. Using the TCRdist pipeline, a later analysis assigned CDR3 sequences along with most-parsimonious VDJ recombination scenarios. A later analysis defined each TCR beta chain by its CDR3 amino acid sequence plus V-gene family, and excluded reads lacking a unique V-gene family. In a later analysis, 550 to 650 highly shared, low-generation-probability nucleotide sequences were removed to address suspected cross-contamination and a sequencing artifact. In a later analysis, a clonal expansion index was calculated for each public chain from normalized within-repertoire ranks of inferred template counts. In a later analysis, generation probabilities were computed with a VDJ recombination model fitted to out-of-frame rearrangements, and the resulting probabilities were checked against IGoR. In a later analysis, TCR-TCR, TCR-HLA and TCR-CMV co-occurrence was scored with hypergeometric tests, and a repertoire-size bias correction was applied to TCR pairs. In a later analysis, false discovery rates were estimated by permuting HLA or CMV assignments 20 times. In a later analysis, co-occurring TCRs were grouped using DBSCAN, and TCRdist sequence similarity was added for clustering within HLA-allele-positive subsets. For co-occurrence clustering, repertoires with fewer than 30,000 or more than 120,000 public chains were excluded, along with five or six repertoires with anomalous nucleotide sharing. TCRdb mirrors the immuneACCESS table, restricted to in-frame sequences. Some clones are absent from its copies; in checked studies, under half trace to an unresolved V gene, and the reason for the others is unknown. That table is the source of V, J and clone size, and D and trimming were worked out from the DNA. Present in this sample are roughly 300,000 clones, approximately 90% of which were seen just once. Roughly 4% of the sample rests with the top ten.

From its cysteine to its phenylalanine, the CDR3 spans 12 amino acids. Here the CDR3 DNA is all that survives: 36 bases in frame from base 1. V is pared back by 8 bases and J by 6 bases, with 10 bases lying between the germline termini. Per the germline V gene, SNHLY is the CDR1 and FYNNEI is the CDR2. The cohort was made up of 650 to 700 healthy bone marrow donors. At the time of sampling, all cohort members were nominally healthy, though unrecorded immune exposures were likely present. The donor was CMV seropositive and was included in the group of approximately 310 seropositive cohort members. Each donor provided a peripheral blood sample, and peripheral blood mononuclear cells were used for TCR beta sequencing. Genomic DNA extraction from the blood cell samples was performed with the Qiagen DNeasy Blood Extraction Kit.

The clonotype was recovered from a man in his forties or fifties in good health and CMV-seropositive. The chain employs TRBV2 and TRBJ1-4; tentative D gene TRBD1, with 5 bases matching. Sequencing input: PBMCs. Here is the DNA: TGTGCCAGCGCGCAGGGTGATGAAAAACTGTTTTTT. Protein translation: CASAQGDEKLFF.